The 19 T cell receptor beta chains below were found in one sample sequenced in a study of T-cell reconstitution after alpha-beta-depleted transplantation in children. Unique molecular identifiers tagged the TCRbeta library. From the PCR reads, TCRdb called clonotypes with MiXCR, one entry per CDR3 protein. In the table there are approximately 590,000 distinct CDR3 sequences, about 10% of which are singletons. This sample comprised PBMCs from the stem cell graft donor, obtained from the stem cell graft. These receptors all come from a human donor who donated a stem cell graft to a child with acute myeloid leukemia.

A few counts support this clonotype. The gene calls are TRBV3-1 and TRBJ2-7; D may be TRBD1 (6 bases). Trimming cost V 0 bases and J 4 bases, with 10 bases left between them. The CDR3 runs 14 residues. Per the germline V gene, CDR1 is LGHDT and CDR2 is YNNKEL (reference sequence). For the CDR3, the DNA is TGTGCCAGCAGCCAAGAGGCAGGGGTTTACGAGCAGTACTTC. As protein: CASSQEAGVYEQYF.

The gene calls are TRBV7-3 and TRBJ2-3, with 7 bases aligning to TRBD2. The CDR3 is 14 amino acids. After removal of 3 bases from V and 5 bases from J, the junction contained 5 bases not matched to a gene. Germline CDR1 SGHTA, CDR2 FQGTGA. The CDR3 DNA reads TGTGCCAGCAGCTTCGGACTAGAGGTAGATACGCAGTATTTT. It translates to CASSFGLEVDTQYF.

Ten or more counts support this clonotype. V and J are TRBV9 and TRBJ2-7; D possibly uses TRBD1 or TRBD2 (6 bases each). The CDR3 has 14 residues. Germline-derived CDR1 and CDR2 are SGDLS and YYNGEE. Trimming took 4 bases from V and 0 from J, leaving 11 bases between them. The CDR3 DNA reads TGTGCCAGCAGCCCGGGGGCCTTCTCCTACGAGCAGTACTTC. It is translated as CASSPGAFSYEQYF.

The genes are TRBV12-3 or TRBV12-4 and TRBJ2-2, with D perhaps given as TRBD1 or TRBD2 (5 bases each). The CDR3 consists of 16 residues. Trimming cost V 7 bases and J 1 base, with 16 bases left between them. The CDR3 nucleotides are TGTGCCAGCACCCCTCTGGGACCCAAGAACACCGGGGAGCTGTTTTTT. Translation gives CASTPLGPKNTGELFF.

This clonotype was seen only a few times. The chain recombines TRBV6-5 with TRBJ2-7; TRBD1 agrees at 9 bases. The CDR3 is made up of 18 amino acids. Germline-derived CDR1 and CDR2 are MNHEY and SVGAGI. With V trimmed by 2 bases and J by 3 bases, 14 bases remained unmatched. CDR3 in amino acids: CASSYTRPQGAIYYEQYF. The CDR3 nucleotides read TGTGCCAGCAGTTACACACGGCCACAGGGGGCGATTTACTACGAGCAGTACTTC.

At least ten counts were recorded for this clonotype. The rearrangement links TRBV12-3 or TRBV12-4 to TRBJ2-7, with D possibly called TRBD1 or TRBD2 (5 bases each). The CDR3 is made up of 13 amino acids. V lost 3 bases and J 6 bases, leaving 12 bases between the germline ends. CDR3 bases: TGTGCCAGCAGTTTGGTTGCAGGGAGCGAGCAGTACTTC. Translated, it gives CASSLVAGSEQYF.

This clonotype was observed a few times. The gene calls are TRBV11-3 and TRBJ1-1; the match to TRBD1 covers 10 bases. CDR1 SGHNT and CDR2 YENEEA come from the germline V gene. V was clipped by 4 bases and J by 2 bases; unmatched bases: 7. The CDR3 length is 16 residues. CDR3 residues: CASSYGQGDSNTEAFF. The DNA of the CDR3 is TGTGCCAGCAGCTATGGACAGGGGGACTCTAACACTGAAGCTTTCTTT. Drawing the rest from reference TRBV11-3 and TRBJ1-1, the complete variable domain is EAGVVQSPRYKIIEKKQPVAFWCNPISGHNTLYWYLQNLGQGPELLIRYENEEAVDDSQLPKDRFSAERLKGVDSTLKIQPAELGDSAVYLCASSYGQGDSNTEAFFGQGTRLTVV.

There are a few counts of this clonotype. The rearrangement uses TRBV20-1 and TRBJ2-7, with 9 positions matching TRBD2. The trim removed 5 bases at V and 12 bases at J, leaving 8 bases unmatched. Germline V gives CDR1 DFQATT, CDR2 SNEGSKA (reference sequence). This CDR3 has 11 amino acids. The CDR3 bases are TGCAGTGCTTTACTAGCGGGCCTGCTGTACTTC. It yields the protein CSALLAGLLYF.

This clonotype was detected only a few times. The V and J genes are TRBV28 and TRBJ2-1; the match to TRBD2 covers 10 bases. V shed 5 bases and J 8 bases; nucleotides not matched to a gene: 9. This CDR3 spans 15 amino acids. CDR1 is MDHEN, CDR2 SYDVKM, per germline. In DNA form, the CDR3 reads TGTGCCAGCAGTCTAACGGGACTAGCGTCCCATGAGCAGTTCTTC. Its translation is CASSLTGLASHEQFF.

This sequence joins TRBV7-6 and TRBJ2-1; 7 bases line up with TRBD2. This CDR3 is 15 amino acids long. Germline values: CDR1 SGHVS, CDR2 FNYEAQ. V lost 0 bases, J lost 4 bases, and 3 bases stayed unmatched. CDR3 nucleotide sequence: TGTGCCAGCAGCTTAGCTCTAGCGGAATACAATGAGCAGTTCTTC. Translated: CASSLALAEYNEQFF.

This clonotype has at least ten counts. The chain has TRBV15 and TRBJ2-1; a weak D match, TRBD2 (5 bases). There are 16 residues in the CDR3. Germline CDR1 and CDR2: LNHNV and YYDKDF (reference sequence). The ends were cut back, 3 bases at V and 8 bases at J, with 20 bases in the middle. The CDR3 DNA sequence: TGTGCCACCAGCAGTCCTCCTCGAGGGCCGTCCGATGAGCAGTTCTTC. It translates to CATSSPPRGPSDEQFF.

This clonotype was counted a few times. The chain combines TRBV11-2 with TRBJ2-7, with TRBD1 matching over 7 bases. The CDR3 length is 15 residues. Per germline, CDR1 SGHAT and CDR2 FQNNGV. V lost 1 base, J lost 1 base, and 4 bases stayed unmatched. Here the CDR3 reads CASSLGPRGSYEQYF. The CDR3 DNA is TGTGCCAGCAGCTTAGGTCCCAGGGGGTCCTACGAGCAGTACTTC.

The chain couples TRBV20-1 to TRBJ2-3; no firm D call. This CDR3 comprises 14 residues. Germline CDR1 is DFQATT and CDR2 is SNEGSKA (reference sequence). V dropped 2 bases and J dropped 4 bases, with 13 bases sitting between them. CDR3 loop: CSARLSRSSDTQYF. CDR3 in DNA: TGCAGTGCTAGACTCTCTAGGAGTTCAGATACGCAGTATTTT.

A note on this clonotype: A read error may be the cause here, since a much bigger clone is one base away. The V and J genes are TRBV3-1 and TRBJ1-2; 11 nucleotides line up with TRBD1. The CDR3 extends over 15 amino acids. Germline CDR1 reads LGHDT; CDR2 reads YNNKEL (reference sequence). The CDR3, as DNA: TGTGCCAGCACCCTTACTGGACAGGGGGCTTATGGCTACAACTTC. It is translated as CASTLTGQGAYGYNF. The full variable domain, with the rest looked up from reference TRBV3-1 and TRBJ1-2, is DTAVSQTPKYLVTQMGNDKSIKCEQNLGHDTMYWYKQDSKKFLKIMFSYNNKELIINETVPNRFSPKSPDKAHLNLHINSLELGDSAVYFCASTLTGQGAYGYNFGSGTRLTVV.

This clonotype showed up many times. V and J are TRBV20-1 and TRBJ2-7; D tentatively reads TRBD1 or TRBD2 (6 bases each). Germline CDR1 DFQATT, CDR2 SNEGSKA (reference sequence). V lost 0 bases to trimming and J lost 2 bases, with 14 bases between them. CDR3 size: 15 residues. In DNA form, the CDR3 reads TGCAGTGCTAGAGAATCAACAGGGAGGCCCTACGAGCAGTACTTC. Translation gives CSARESTGRPYEQYF.

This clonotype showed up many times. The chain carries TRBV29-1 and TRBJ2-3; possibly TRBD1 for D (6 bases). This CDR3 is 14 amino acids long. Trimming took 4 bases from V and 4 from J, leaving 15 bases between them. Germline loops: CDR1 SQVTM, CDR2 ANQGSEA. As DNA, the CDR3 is TGCAGCGTTGCCGGGCGCAGGGGAGCAGATACGCAGTATTTT. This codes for CSVAGRRGADTQYF.

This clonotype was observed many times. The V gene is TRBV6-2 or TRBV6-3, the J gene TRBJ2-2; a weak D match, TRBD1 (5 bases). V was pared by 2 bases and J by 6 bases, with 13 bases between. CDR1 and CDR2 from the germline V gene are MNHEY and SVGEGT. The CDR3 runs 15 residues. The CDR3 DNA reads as TGTGCCAGCAGTTACCGGGCAGTAGGGGCCGGGGAGCTGTTTTTT. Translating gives CASSYRAVGAGELFF.

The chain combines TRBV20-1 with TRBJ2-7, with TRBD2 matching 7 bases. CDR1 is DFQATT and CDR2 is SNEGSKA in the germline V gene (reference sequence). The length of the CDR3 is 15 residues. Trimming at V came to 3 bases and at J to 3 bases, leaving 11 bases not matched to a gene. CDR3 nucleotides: TGCAGTGCTAGGAGGGCTAGCGGAACCTACTACGAGCAGTACTTC. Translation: CSARRASGTYYEQYF.

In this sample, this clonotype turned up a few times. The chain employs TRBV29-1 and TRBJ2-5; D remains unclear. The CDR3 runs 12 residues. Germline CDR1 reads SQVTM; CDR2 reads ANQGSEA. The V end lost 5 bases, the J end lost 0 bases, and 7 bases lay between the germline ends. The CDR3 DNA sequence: TGCAGCGTTTCGTCGTACCAAGAGACCCAGTACTTC. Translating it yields CSVSSYQETQYF.